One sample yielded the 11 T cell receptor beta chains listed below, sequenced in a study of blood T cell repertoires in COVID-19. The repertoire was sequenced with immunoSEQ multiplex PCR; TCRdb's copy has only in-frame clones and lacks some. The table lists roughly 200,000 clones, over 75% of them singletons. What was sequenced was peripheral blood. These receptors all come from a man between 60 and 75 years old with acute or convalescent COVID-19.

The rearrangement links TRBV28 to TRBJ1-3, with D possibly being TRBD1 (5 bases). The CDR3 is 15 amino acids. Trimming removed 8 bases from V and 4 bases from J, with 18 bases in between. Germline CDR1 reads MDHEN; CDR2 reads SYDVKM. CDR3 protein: CASATQGSGGNTIYF. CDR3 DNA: TGTGCCAGCGCCACTCAGGGATCCGGAGGAAACACCATATATTTT.

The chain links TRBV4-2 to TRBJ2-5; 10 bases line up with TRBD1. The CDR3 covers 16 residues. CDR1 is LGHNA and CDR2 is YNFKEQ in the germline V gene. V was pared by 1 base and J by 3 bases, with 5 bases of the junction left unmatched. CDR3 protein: CASSQGDRGSKETQYF. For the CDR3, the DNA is TGTGCCAGCAGCCAAGGGGACAGGGGATCGAAAGAGACCCAGTACTTC.

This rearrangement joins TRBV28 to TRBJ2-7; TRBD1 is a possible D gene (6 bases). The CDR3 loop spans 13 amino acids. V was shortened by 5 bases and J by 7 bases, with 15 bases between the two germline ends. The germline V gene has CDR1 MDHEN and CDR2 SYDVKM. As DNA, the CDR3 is TGTGCCAGCAGTAGGCAGGGGTTAGGGGAGCAGTACTTC. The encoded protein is CASSRQGLGEQYF.

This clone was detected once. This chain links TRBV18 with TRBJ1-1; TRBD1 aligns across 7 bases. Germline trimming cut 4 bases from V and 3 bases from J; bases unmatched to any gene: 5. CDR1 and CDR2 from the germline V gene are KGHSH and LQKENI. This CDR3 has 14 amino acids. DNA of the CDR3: TGTGCCAGCTCACAGGGGGCCATGGACACTGAAGCTTTCTTT. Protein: CASSQGAMDTEAFF.

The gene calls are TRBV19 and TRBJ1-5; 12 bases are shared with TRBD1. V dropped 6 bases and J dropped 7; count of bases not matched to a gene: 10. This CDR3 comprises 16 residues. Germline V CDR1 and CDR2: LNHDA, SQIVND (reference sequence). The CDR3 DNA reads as TGTGCCAGTAGCCATGGGGACAGGGGGCGGGGGCAGCCCCAGCATTTT. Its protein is CASSHGDRGRGQPQHF.

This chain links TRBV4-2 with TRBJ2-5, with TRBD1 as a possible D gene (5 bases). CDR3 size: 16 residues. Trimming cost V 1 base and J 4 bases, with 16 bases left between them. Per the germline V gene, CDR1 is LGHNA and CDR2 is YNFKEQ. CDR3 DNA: TGTGCCAGCAGCCAAGGGGGCGGCGGCGGCGGAGAGACCCAGTACTTC. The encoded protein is CASSQGGGGGGETQYF.

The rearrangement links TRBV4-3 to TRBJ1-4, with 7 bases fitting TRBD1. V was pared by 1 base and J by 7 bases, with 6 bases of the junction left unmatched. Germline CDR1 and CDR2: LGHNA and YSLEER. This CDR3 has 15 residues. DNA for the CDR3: TGCGCCAGCAGCCAAGCGCCGGGACAGCCTGAAAAACTGTTTTTT. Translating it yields CASSQAPGQPEKLFF.

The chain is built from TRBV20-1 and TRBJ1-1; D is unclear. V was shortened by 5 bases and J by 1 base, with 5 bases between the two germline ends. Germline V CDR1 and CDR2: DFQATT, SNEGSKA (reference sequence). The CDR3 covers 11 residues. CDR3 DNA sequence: TGCAGTGCTTCGGGGAACACTGAAGCTTTCTTT. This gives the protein CSASGNTEAFF.

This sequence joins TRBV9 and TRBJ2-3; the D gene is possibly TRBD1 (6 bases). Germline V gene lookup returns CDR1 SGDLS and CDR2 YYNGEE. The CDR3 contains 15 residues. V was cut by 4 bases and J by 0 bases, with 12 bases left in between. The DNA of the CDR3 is TGTGCCAGCAGCCCCCGACAGGAGAGCACAGATACGCAGTATTTT. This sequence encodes CASSPRQESTDTQYF.

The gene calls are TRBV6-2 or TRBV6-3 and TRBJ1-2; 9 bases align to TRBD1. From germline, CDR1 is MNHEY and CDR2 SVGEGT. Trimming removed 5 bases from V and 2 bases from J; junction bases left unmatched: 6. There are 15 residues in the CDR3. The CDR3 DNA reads TGTGCCAGCAGTGGTACAGGGGGCGAGAACTATGGCTACACCTTC. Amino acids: CASSGTGGENYGYTF.

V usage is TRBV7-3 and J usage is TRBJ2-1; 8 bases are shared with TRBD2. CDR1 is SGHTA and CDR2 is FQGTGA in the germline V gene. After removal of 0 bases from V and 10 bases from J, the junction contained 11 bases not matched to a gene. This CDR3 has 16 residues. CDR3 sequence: CASSLTSREGHREQFF. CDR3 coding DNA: TGTGCCAGCAGCTTAACGTCCCGGGAGGGACACCGGGAGCAGTTCTTC.